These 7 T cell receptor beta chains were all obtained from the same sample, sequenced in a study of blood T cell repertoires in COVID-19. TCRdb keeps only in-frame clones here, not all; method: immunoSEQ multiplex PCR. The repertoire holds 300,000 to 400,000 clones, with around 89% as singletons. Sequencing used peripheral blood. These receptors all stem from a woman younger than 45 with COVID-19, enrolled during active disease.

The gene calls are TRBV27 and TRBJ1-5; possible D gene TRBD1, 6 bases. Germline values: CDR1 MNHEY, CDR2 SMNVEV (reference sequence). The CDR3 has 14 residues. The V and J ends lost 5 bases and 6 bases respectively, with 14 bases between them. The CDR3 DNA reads TGTGCCAGCAGTCCTCAGGGGCAGGGTCAGCCCCAGCATTTT. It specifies CASSPQGQGQPQHF.

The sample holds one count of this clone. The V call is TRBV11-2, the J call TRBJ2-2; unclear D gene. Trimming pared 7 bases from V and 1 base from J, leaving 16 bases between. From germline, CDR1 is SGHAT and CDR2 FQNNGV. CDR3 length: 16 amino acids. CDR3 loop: CASTYRSSGNTGELFF. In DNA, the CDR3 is TGTGCCAGCACCTACCGGTCCTCCGGGAACACCGGGGAGCTGTTTTTT.

The DNA of the CDR3 is TGTGCCAGCAGTCCCGGGACTAGCGGGTTCCGGAACATTCAGTACTTC. Protein: CASSPGTSGFRNIQYF. This chain connects TRBV27 to TRBJ2-4; 12 bases line up with TRBD2. Losses at the gene ends were 5 bases for V and 7 bases for J; bases not matched to a gene: 9. The CDR3 contains 16 residues. CDR1 and CDR2 from the germline V gene are MNHEY and SMNVEV (reference sequence).

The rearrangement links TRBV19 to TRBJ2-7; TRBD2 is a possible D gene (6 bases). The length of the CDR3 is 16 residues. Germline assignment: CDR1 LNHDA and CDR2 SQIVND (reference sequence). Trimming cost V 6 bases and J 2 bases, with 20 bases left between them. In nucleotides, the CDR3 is TGTGCCAGTAGGCACAAAGGGACGGCGGGAACCTACGAGCAGTACTTC. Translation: CASRHKGTAGTYEQYF.

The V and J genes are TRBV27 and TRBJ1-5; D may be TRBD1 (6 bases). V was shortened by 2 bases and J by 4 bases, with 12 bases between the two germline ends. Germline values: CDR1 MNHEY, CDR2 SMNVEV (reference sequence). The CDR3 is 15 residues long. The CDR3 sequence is CASSLILDRNQPQHF. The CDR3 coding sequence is TGTGCCAGCAGTTTAATTTTGGACAGAAATCAGCCCCAGCATTTT.

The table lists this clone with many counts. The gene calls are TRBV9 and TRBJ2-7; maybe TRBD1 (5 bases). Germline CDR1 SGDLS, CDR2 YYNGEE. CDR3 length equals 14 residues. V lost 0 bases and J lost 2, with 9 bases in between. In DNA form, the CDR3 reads TGTGCCAGCAGCGTAGCAGGGCCCCCCTACGAGCAGTACTTC. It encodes CASSVAGPPYEQYF.

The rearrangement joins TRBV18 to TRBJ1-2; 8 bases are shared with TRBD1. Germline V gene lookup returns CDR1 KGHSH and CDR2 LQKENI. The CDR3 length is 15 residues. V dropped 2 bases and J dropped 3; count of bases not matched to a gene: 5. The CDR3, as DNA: TGTGCCAGCTCACCATCCGGGACAGGAGACTATGGCTACACCTTC. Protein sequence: CASSPSGTGDYGYTF.